The 20 T cell receptor beta chains below come from one sample, sequenced in a study of cytomegalovirus exposure and HLA in healthy donors. In the PCR, 60 Vbeta and 13 Jbeta primers were used. Assay: immunoSEQ multiplex PCR; the TCRdb copy retains only in-frame clones and omits some. The sample lists approximately 170,000 clones; over 70% were seen once. Sequences were obtained from PBMCs. These receptors were collected from a woman aged 40 to 50 in good health and CMV-seropositive.

The chain couples TRBV7-9 to TRBJ2-5; perhaps TRBD2 as D (6 bases). This CDR3 comprises 15 residues. Germline lookup yields CDR1 SEHNR and CDR2 FQNEAQ (reference sequence). The V end lost 1 base, the J end lost 3 bases, and 12 bases lay between the germline ends. The CDR3 here is CASSLGLAEKETQYF. CDR3 coding DNA: TGTGCCAGCAGCTTAGGTTTAGCGGAGAAAGAGACCCAGTACTTC. Combining the CDR3 with reference TRBV7-9 and TRBJ2-5 gives the whole variable domain DTGVSQNPRHKITKRGQNVTFRCDPISEHNRLYWYRQTLGQGPEFLTYFQNEAQLEKSRLLSDRFSAERPKGSFSTLEIQRTEQGDSAMYLCASSLGLAEKETQYFGPGTRLLVL.

The chain uses TRBV27 and TRBJ2-7, with TRBD1 matching 9 bases. The trim removed 6 bases at V and 1 base at J, leaving 1 base unmatched. Germline V gene lookup returns CDR1 MNHEY and CDR2 SMNVEV (reference sequence). CDR3 length: 13 residues. CDR3 region: CASRGTGSYEQYF. CDR3 DNA: TGTGCCAGCAGGGGGACAGGGTCCTACGAGCAGTACTTC.

The chain links TRBV4-3 to TRBJ2-2, with 9 bases aligning to TRBD1. Trimming took 4 bases from V and 5 from J; bases not matched to a gene: 11. Germline V CDR1 and CDR2: LGHNA, YSLEER. CDR3 size: 17 residues. The CDR3 coding sequence is TGCGCCAGCAGCCCAAGGCTGTCCGGGACAGGGACCGGGGAGCTGTTTTTT. This encodes CASSPRLSGTGTGELFF.

The rearrangement links TRBV9 to TRBJ1-6; maybe TRBD1 (5 bases). This CDR3 region has 13 residues. V was cut by 2 bases and J by 5 bases, with 5 bases left in between. Germline V gene data show CDR1 as SGDLS and CDR2 as YYNGEE. The CDR3: CASSVRDNSPLHF. Here the CDR3 DNA reads TGTGCCAGCAGCGTCAGGGATAATTCACCCCTCCACTTT. Variable domain in full (rest from reference TRBV9 and TRBJ1-6): DSGVTQTPKHLITATGQRVTLRCSPRSGDLSVYWYQQSLDQGLQFLIQYYNGEERAKGNILERFSAQQFPDLHSELNLSSLELGDSALYFCASSVRDNSPLHFGNGTRLTVT.

The chain recombines TRBV19 with TRBJ1-1; D may be TRBD1 (6 bases). The germline gives CDR1 LNHDA, CDR2 SQIVND (reference sequence). This CDR3 region has 13 residues. V shed 5 bases and J shed 1 base, with 8 bases lying between them. In DNA form, the CDR3 reads TGTGCCAGTAGTCCCAGGGGGAACACTGAAGCTTTCTTT. It is translated as CASSPRGNTEAFF.

V and J are TRBV12-5 and TRBJ2-5; 7 bases fit TRBD2. Germline loops: CDR1 LGHNT, CDR2 FRNRAP. With 5 bases clipped from V and 4 bases from J, the junction kept 7 bases outside the gene matches. The CDR3 has 14 residues. This CDR3 reads CASGPGGGRETQYF. The CDR3 DNA follows: TGTGCTAGTGGTCCGGGTGGCGGGAGAGAGACCCAGTACTTC.

The V gene is TRBV20-1, the J gene TRBJ1-1; no definite D call. The CDR3 is made up of 11 amino acids. Trimming took 7 bases from V and 0 from J, leaving 6 bases between them. Germline CDR1 is DFQATT and CDR2 is SNEGSKA (reference sequence). The CDR3 region has the DNA TGCAGTGTACAGCTGAACACTGAAGCTTTCTTT. Amino acid sequence: CSVQLNTEAFF.

The CDR3 reads CASSSGTGINYGYTF. The CDR3 region has the DNA TGTGCCAGCAGCTCTGGGACAGGAATTAACTATGGCTACACCTTC. The chain couples TRBV7-6 to TRBJ1-2, with 8 bases identical to TRBD1. Germline CDR1 SGHVS, CDR2 FNYEAQ. The CDR3 runs to 15 residues. Germline trimming cut 4 bases from V and 1 base from J; bases unmatched to any gene: 5. The variable domain in full, completed from reference TRBV7-6 and TRBJ1-2, reads GAGVSQSPRYKVTKRGQDVALRCDPISGHVSLYWYRQALGQGPEFLTYFNYEAQQDKSGLPNDRFSAERPEGSISTLTIQRTEQRDSAMYRCASSSGTGINYGYTFGSGTRLTVV.

The rearrangement links TRBV18 to TRBJ1-5; D not resolved. The V gene lost 5 bases and the J gene lost 6 bases, with 8 bases spanning the gap. The CDR3 has 12 amino acids. CDR1 and CDR2 (germline): KGHSH, LQKENI. Written as DNA, the CDR3 is TGTGCCAGCTCAGTCACCAGTCAGCCCCAGCATTTT. Its protein is CASSVTSQPQHF.

The chain has TRBV10-3 and TRBJ1-3, with 9 bases fitting TRBD1. V gave up 10 bases and J gave up 4 bases; unmatched junction bases: 11. CDR3 size: 15 residues. CDR1 is ENHRY and CDR2 is SYGVKD in the germline V gene. The CDR3 DNA follows: TGTGCCAGCAGCTCCGGGACAGGGATGGGAAACACCATATATTTT. Amino acids: CASSSGTGMGNTIYF.

The chain uses TRBV27 and TRBJ2-1; 11 positions agree with TRBD2. Germline V gene data show CDR1 as MNHEY and CDR2 as SMNVEV (reference sequence). J was trimmed by 4 bases and V by 6 bases; bases with no gene match: 8. The CDR3 spans 16 residues. The chain's CDR3 is CASRPSGGTGYNEQFF. In DNA, the CDR3 is TGTGCCAGCAGGCCTAGCGGGGGGACGGGGTACAATGAGCAGTTCTTC.

This rearrangement joins TRBV6-1 to TRBJ1-2; D remains ambiguous. The V gene's germline CDR1 is MNHNS and CDR2 SASEGT. V was clipped by 2 bases and J by 3 bases, with 13 bases between them. The CDR3 is 15 residues long. As DNA, the CDR3 is TGTGCCAGCAGTGAATCAGGATATGAGTACTATGGCTACACCTTC. The encoded protein is CASSESGYEYYGYTF.

The J gene is TRBJ1-6, the V gene TRBV5-1; tentatively, D is TRBD1 (6 bases). Germline CDR1 is SGHRS and CDR2 is YFSETQ. Trimming took 0 bases from V and 10 from J, leaving 14 bases between them. The CDR3 consists of 15 residues. CDR3 loop: CASSLGTARASPLHF. CDR3 DNA: TGCGCCAGCAGCTTGGGGACAGCAAGAGCCTCACCCCTCCACTTT.

This chain links TRBV30 with TRBJ2-2; 12 nucleotides match TRBD1. CDR1 is GTSNPN, CDR2 SVGIG, per germline (reference sequence). V dropped 6 bases and J dropped 7; count of bases not matched to a gene: 6. This CDR3 contains 14 residues. The CDR3 reads CACPGQGAIGELFF. The CDR3 DNA reads TGTGCCTGCCCGGGACAGGGGGCAATCGGGGAGCTGTTTTTT.

The chain uses TRBV7-2 and TRBJ1-2; no definite D call. Trimming took off 7 bases at V and 8 bases at J, with 17 bases between the two ends. CDR3 length equals 13 residues. CDR1 is SGHTA, CDR2 FQGNSA, per germline. The CDR3 DNA is TGTGCCAGCAATGATCAGAGGGTTGGGGGCTACACCTTC. It translates to CASNDQRVGGYTF.

V gene TRBV28 combines with J gene TRBJ1-2; D unresolved. The CDR3 length is 12 residues. V was trimmed by 4 bases and J by 2 bases, leaving 5 bases between them. Germline CDR1 reads MDHEN; CDR2 reads SYDVKM. DNA of the CDR3: TGTGCCAGCAGTTCCGAGAACTATGGCTACACCTTC. As protein: CASSSENYGYTF.

V is TRBV4-1 and J is TRBJ1-2, with TRBD1 matching over 7 bases. The CDR3 is 12 residues long. From germline, CDR1 is MGHRA and CDR2 YSYEKL. The V and J ends lost 5 bases and 5 bases, in that order; junction bases with no gene match: 2. The CDR3 bases are TGCGCCAGCAGCTCGACAGGGTATGGCTACACCTTC. It encodes CASSSTGYGYTF.

The chain combines TRBV5-1 with TRBJ1-1, with TRBD1 identical over 10 bases. Per the germline V gene, CDR1 is SGHRS and CDR2 is YFSETQ. Germline trimming cut 3 bases from V and 6 bases from J; bases unmatched to any gene: 2. This CDR3 region has 13 residues. CDR3 protein: CASSSGQGAEAFF. In DNA form, the CDR3 reads TGCGCCAGCAGCTCAGGACAGGGGGCTGAAGCTTTCTTT.

The chain links TRBV29-1 to TRBJ1-2, with D maybe TRBD1 (6 bases). Trimming took 6 bases from V and 8 from J, leaving 25 bases between them. CDR3 length equals 15 residues. Germline CDR1 is SQVTM and CDR2 is ANQGSEA. CDR3 loop: CSVPERQVEAAGYTF. CDR3 nucleotides: TGCAGCGTCCCGGAGAGACAGGTAGAAGCTGCCGGCTACACCTTC.

There are many counts of this clone. The CDR3 loop reads CASTPTGEKGELFF. DNA for the CDR3: TGTGCCAGCACACCGACAGGGGAAAAGGGGGAGCTGTTTTTT. J is TRBJ2-2 and V is TRBV5-4; 8 bases agree with TRBD1. V lost 6 bases, J lost 8 bases, and 9 bases stayed unmatched. Germline V lookup: CDR1 SGHNT, CDR2 YYREEE (reference sequence). This CDR3 is built from 14 residues.